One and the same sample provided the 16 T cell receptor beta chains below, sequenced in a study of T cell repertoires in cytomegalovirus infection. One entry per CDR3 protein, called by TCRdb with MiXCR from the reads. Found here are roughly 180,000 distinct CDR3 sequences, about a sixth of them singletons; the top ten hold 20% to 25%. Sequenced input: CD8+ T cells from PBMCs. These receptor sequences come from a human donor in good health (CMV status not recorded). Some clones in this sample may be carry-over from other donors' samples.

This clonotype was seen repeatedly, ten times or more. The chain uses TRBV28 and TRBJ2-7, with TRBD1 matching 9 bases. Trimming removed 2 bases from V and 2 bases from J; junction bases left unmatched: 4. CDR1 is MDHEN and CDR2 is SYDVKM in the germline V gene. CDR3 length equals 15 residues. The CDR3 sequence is CASSLGTGITYEQYF. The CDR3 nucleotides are TGTGCCAGCAGTTTAGGGACAGGGATTACCTACGAGCAGTACTTC.

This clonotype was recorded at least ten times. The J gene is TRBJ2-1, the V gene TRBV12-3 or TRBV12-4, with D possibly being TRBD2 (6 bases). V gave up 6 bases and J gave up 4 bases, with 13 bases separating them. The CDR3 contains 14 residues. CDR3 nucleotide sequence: TGTGCCAGCAGCTTACGGACTATTTACAATGAGCAGTTCTTC. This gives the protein CASSLRTIYNEQFF.

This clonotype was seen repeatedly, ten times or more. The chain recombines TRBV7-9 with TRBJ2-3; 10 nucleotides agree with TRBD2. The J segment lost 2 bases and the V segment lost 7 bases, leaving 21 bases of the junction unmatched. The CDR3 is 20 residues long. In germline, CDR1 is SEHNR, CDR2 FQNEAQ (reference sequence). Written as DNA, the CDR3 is TGTGCCAGCATCAAACCAGGGCTAGCGGGGGAGTTTGAATCCACAGATACGCAGTATTTT. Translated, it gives CASIKPGLAGEFESTDTQYF.

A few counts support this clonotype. The CDR3 DNA reads TGTGCCAGCAGGCCAGGGGCTCCAACCGGGGAGCTGTTTTTT. Encoded protein: CASRPGAPTGELFF. The gene calls are TRBV7-6 and TRBJ2-2, with D possibly matching TRBD1 (6 bases). The V end lost 6 bases, the J end lost 5 bases, and 13 bases lay between the germline ends. This CDR3 spans 14 amino acids. From germline, CDR1 is SGHVS and CDR2 FNYEAQ.

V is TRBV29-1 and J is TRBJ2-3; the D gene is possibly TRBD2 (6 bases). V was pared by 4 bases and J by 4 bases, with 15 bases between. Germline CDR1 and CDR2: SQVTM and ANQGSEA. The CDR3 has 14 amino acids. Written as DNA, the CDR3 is TGCAGCGTTGGTATCGGGGGACCCCCAGATACGCAGTATTTT. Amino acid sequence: CSVGIGGPPDTQYF.

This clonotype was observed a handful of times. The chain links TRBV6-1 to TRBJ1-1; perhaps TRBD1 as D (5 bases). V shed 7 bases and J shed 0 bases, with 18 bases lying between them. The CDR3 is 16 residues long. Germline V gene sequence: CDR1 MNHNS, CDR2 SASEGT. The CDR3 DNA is TGTGCCAGCACCCCCCCCACAGGACCCATGAACACTGAAGCTTTCTTT. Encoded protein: CASTPPTGPMNTEAFF.

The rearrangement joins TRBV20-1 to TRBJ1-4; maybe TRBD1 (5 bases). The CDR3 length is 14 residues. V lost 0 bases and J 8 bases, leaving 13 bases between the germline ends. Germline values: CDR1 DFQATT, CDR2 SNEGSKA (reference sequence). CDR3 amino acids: CSARDIGTAEKLFF. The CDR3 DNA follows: TGCAGTGCTAGAGATATAGGGACGGCAGAAAAACTGTTTTTT.

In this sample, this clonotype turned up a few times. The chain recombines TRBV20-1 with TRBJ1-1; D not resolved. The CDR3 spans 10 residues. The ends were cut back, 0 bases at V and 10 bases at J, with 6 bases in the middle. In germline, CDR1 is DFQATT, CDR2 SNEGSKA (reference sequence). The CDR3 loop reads CSARDLRAFF. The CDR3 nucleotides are TGCAGTGCTAGAGATCTGAGAGCTTTCTTT.

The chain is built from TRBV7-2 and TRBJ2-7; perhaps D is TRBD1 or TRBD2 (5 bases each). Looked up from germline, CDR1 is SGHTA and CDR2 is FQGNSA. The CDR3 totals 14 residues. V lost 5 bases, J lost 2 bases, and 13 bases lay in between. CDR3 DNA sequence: TGTGCCAGCAGCGTCCGGGACCCTGCCTACGAGCAGTACTTC. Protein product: CASSVRDPAYEQYF. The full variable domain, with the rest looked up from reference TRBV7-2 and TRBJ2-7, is GAGVSQSPSNKVTEKGKDVELRCDPISGHTALYWYRQSLGQGLEFLIYFQGNSAPDKSGLPSDRFSAERTGGSVSTLTIQRTQQEDSAVYLCASSVRDPAYEQYFGPGTRLTVT.

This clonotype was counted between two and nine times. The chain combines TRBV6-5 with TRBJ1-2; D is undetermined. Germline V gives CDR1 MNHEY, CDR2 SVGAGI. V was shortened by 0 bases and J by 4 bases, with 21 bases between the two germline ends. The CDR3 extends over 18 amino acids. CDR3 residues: CASSYSSSDLTNPYGYTF. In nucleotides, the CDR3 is TGTGCCAGCAGTTACTCGAGTTCTGACCTGACTAACCCCTATGGCTACACCTTC.

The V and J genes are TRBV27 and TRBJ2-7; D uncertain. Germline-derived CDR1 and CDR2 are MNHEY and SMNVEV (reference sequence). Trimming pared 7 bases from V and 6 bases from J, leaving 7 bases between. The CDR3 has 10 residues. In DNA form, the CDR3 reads TGTGCCAGCATGGGTAGCGAGCAGTACTTC. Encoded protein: CASMGSEQYF.

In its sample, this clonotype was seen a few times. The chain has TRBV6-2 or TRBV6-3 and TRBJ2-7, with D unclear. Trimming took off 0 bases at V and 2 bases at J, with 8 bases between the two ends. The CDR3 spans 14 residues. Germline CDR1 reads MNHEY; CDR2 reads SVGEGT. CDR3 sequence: CASSYSGSAYEQYF. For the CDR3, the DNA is TGTGCCAGCAGTTACTCAGGCAGCGCCTACGAGCAGTACTTC.

The CDR3 DNA follows: TGTGCCAGCAGTTTAGCAACCTACGAGCAGTACTTC. This translates into CASSLATYEQYF. This rearrangement joins TRBV12-3 or TRBV12-4 to TRBJ2-7; the D is unclear. V was clipped by 0 bases and J by 2 bases, with 2 bases between them. The CDR3 spans 12 residues.

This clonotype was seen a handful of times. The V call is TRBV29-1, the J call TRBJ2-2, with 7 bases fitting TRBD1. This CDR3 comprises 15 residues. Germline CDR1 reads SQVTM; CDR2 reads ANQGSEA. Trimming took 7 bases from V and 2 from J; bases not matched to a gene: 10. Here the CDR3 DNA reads TGCAGCGCTTCCGTCGACAGGGAAAACACCGGGGAGCTGTTTTTT. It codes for CSASVDRENTGELFF.

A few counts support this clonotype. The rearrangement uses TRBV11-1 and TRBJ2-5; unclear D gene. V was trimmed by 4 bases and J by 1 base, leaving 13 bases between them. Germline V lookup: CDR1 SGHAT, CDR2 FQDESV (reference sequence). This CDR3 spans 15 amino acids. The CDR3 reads CASSSDVGIQETQYF. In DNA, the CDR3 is TGTGCCAGCAGCTCGGATGTAGGGATCCAAGAGACCCAGTACTTC.

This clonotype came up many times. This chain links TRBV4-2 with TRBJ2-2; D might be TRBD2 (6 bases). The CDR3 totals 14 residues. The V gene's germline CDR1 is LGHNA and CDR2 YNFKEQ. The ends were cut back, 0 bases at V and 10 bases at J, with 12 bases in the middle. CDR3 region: CASSQEGGLEELFF. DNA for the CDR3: TGTGCCAGCAGCCAAGAGGGGGGTCTGGAGGAGCTGTTTTTT.